This TCR beta chain was identified in a study of HIV-infected children after antiretroviral therapy interruption (dated by TCRdb to between 2017 and 2020). Background for the entire study: The study included eight children, four on planned treatment interruption and four on continuous treatment, and all eight had a CD4+ count above 500 and a viral load below 50 copies/ml. For the continuous-treatment arm, samples from the corresponding weeks 0, 48 and 150 were analyzed. Median age was around 9.5 years in the interruption group and approximately 8 years in the continuous treatment group. Alongside thymic output measurements, TCR repertoires of children on planned treatment interruption were compared with TCR repertoires of children on continuous antiretroviral treatment. Exposure to EBV and CMV had been recorded for most participating children. Samples from the interruption arm were taken at week 0, at week 12, at the end of interruption (week 24 or 48), and about 3 years after the study ended.

Study-wide conclusions, independent of this receptor: In a few patients, shared-triplet CDR3 clusters rose after interruption, but the overall increase reached significance only when one outlier patient was excluded. For naive CD4+ repertoires of PTI patients, CDR3 sharing between time points dropped once interruption began, while many sequences were shared between the end of interruption and 3 years later. The small number of patients is a limitation of the study, so the data should be interpreted with caution.

This clonotype was recorded many times. Its antigen specificity is not known. Base qualities are not at hand, and no much larger clone is one base apart. CDR1 LNHNV and CDR2 YYDKDF were looked up in the germline V gene (reference sequence). V loses 0 bases, J loses 1 base, and the germline ends lie 15 bases apart. The cysteine opens and the phenylalanine closes a CDR3 of 18 amino acids. This entry keeps only the CDR3 DNA: 54 bases, framed from base 1. Explained via the paper, the treatment or condition label denotes: PENTA 11 planned treatment interruption arm or continuous ART arm. The participants, all children from the United Kingdom aged 2 to 15 years, had been on at least three-drug ART for a minimum of 24 weeks. Cryopreserved PBMCs with at least 5 million viable cells were required; several candidate patients were excluded for low viable PBMC yield. Memory CD8+ CD45RO+ CD45RA- T cells were FACS-sorted from thawed PBMCs on a FACSAria III cell sorter. The sorted cells were fixed, and RNA was then extracted with the RNeasy FFPE kit and afterward with the RNeasy Micro kit.

Library creation used 3' RACE. TCR libraries were constructed from RNA with a 3' RACE protocol that used unique molecular identifiers to correct for PCR amplification bias. Up to about 12 amplicon libraries were pooled and sequenced on an Illumina MiSeq with v2 2x250 paired-end chemistry. As for how the authors treated the data: Reads were processed with Decombinator for assignment of V and J genes and CDR3, and barcode-based correction of errors and PCR bias was applied. Repertoires were subsampled to equal depth before Gini coefficient calculation using the R ineq package. Three approaches were used to assess CDR3 similarity: GLIPH, Hamming distance and a shared triplet metric. The raw public data were reprocessed by TCRdb itself: fastp quality trimming at Q25, MiXCR clonotype calling, in-frame beta chains only. Records with the same CDR3 protein are collapsed into one entry carrying the most frequent genes and DNA. For this entry, the V and J calls and clone size follow TCRdb and not the study's own pipeline. This sample comprises 6,000 to 7,500 distinct CDR3 sequences, 16% of them detected only once. The ten largest clones represent roughly an eighth of the sample.

The specimen was CD45RO+ CD8+ T cells from PBMCs, pooled from several time points, collected from a donor given antiretroviral therapy, either interrupted or continuous. The label giving this sample's cell subset or site can be read as: memory CD8+ CD45RO+ CD45RA- T cells. The chain is assembled from TRBV15 and TRBJ2-2, and the D gene may be TRBD2, 6 bases matching. The sequence was collected from a pool of human donors with HIV. DNA sequence: TGTGCCACCAGCAGAGATTATCGAGGTAGCGGGAACACCGGGGAGCTGTTTTTT. It encodes CATSRDYRGSGNTGELFF.